The 27 T cell receptor beta chains presented below share a single source sample, sequenced in a study of shared T cell receptors in the human thymus. Some clones are missing from TCRdb's copy, which holds only in-frame ones; the method was immunoSEQ multiplex PCR. The sample comprises hundreds of thousands of clones, around 87% of which are singletons, and under 0.01% rests with the top ten. The same data also went into a second study, on human thymus T cells.

The source material was thymocytes. Receptors were obtained from a boy under three years old with a congenital heart defect.

J is TRBJ1-2 and V is TRBV12-5; possibly TRBD1 for D (5 bases). Germline CDR1 reads LGHNT; CDR2 reads FRNRAP. V was shortened by 5 bases and J by 8 bases, with 12 bases between the two germline ends. The length of the CDR3 is 12 residues. CDR3 region: CASGPGHHGYTF. The DNA for the CDR3 is TGTGCTAGTGGTCCCGGACATCACGGCTACACCTTC.

CDR3 sequence: CASSESGRTDTQYF. The CDR3 DNA reads as TGTGCTAGCAGTGAGAGCGGGAGGACAGATACGCAGTATTTT. V and J are TRBV12-5 and TRBJ2-3; 9 nucleotides match TRBD2. The CDR3 length is 14 residues. J was trimmed by 3 bases and V by 9 bases; bases with no gene match: 7. Germline CDR1 LGHNT, CDR2 FRNRAP.

This chain connects TRBV6-4 to TRBJ2-7; 8 bases align to TRBD1. V shed 3 bases and J 1 base; nucleotides not matched to a gene: 2. From germline, CDR1 is MRHNA and CDR2 SNTAGT. The CDR3 runs to 14 residues. The CDR3 loop is CASSEYRGSYEQYF. The CDR3 nucleotides are TGTGCCAGCAGTGAATACAGGGGGTCCTACGAGCAGTACTTC.

The V and J genes are TRBV5-4 and TRBJ1-2; TRBD1 matches at 9 bases. Germline CDR1 SGHNT, CDR2 YYREEE (reference sequence). This CDR3 spans 19 amino acids. With 4 bases clipped from V and 1 base from J, the junction kept 17 bases outside the gene matches. The CDR3 is CASSGGTGRTPTLNYGYTF. The DNA of the CDR3 is TGTGCCAGCAGCGGGGGGACAGGGCGAACCCCGACTCTTAACTATGGCTACACCTTC.

The gene calls are TRBV27 and TRBJ1-6; D is uncertain. V was trimmed by 5 bases and J by 8 bases, leaving 7 bases between them. Germline V gene sequence: CDR1 MNHEY, CDR2 SMNVEV (reference sequence). This CDR3 contains 12 residues. CDR3 region: CASSLPDSPLHF. In DNA, the CDR3 is TGTGCCAGCAGTCTCCCGGATTCACCCCTCCACTTT.

This clone was found a few times. The V and J genes are TRBV19 and TRBJ1-1, with 10 bases matching TRBD1. Germline-derived CDR1 and CDR2 are LNHDA and SQIVND (reference sequence). V dropped 11 bases and J dropped 4; count of bases not matched to a gene: 7. The CDR3 sequence is 13 residues long. DNA for the CDR3: TGTGCCCGACACCGGACAGGGGGCACTGAAGCTTTCTTT. Its translation: CARHRTGGTEAFF. Together with reference TRBV19 and TRBJ1-1, the CDR3 gives the full variable domain: DGGITQSPKYLFRKEGQNVTLSCEQNLNHDAMYWYRQDPGQGLRLIYYSQIVNDFQKGDIAEGYSVSREKKESFPLTVTSAQKNPTAFYLCARHRTGGTEAFFGQGTRLTVV.

The V call is TRBV7-2, the J call TRBJ1-2; 9 nucleotides match TRBD1. Trimming took 5 bases from V and 8 from J; bases not matched to a gene: 6. From germline, CDR1 is SGHTA and CDR2 FQGNSA. This CDR3 is 13 amino acids long. The CDR3 nucleotides read TGTGCCAGCAGCCAACAGGGGGCGGGAGGCTACACCTTC. The encoded protein is CASSQQGAGGYTF.

J is TRBJ1-1 and V is TRBV5-1; D is undetermined. V shed 0 bases and J shed 4 bases, with 13 bases lying between them. The germline gives CDR1 SGHRS, CDR2 YFSETQ. CDR3 size: 15 residues. Written as DNA, the CDR3 is TGCGCCAGCAGCTTGGAGGAGGGCCGCAGCACTGAAGCTTTCTTT. Translating it yields CASSLEEGRSTEAFF.

The chain combines TRBV7-3 with TRBJ1-2, with 10 bases lining up with TRBD1. The CDR3 totals 16 residues. The V gene end was trimmed by 1 base and the J gene end by 4 bases; junction bases not matched to a gene: 6. Germline V gene sequence: CDR1 SGHTA, CDR2 FQGTGA. The CDR3 loop reads CASSLSPGTGAYGYTF. For the CDR3, the DNA is TGTGCCAGCAGCTTAAGCCCTGGGACAGGGGCCTATGGCTACACCTTC.

The chain uses TRBV19 and TRBJ1-1; 9 bases are shared with TRBD1. This CDR3 region has 17 residues. CDR1 is LNHDA and CDR2 is SQIVND in the germline V gene (reference sequence). V dropped 7 bases and J dropped 3; count of bases not matched to a gene: 15. CDR3 bases: TGTGCCAGTACCCGGCCGGCTCGGGACAGGGATGACACTGAAGCTTTCTTT. Its protein product is CASTRPARDRDDTEAFF.

The chain combines TRBV19 with TRBJ2-5, with D possibly matching TRBD1 (6 bases). The CDR3 has 15 residues. The V end was cut by 3 bases, the J end by 4 bases, with 15 bases between. CDR1 is LNHDA, CDR2 SQIVND, per germline (reference sequence). The CDR3 loop is CASSMEATGRETQYF. CDR3 nucleotide sequence: TGTGCCAGTAGTATGGAGGCGACAGGAAGAGAGACCCAGTACTTC.

The CDR3 protein is CASSLTGSNYGYTF. The CDR3 nucleotides read TGTGCCAGCAGCTTAACAGGGTCTAACTATGGCTACACCTTC. The chain joins TRBV11-2 to TRBJ1-2, with D possibly TRBD1 on 6 matching bases. This CDR3 has 14 amino acids. V was clipped by 2 bases and J by 0 bases, with 7 bases between them. The germline V gene has CDR1 SGHAT and CDR2 FQNNGV.

The DNA of the CDR3 is TGTGCCAGCAGTGAGCAACAGTCGGCCCGGTACGAGCAGTACTTC. Its protein is CASSEQQSARYEQYF. The gene calls are TRBV2 and TRBJ2-7; D unresolved. The CDR3 is made up of 15 amino acids. V lost 3 bases and J lost 4, with 16 bases in between. Per the germline V gene, CDR1 is SNHLY and CDR2 is FYNNEI. Supplemented by reference TRBV2 and TRBJ2-7, the full variable domain reads EPEVTQTPSHQVTQMGQEVILRCVPISNHLYFYWYRQILGQKVEFLVSFYNNEISEKSEIFDDQFSVERPDGSNFTLKIRSTKLEDSAMYFCASSEQQSARYEQYFGPGTRLTVT.

V and J are TRBV7-9 and TRBJ2-7; TRBD2 agrees at 9 bases. J was trimmed by 1 base and V by 1 base; bases with no gene match: 14. The CDR3 runs 19 residues. The V gene's germline CDR1 is SEHNR and CDR2 FQNEAQ (reference sequence). This CDR3 is CASSLGGASGIEGSYEQYF. CDR3 sequence (DNA): TGTGCCAGCAGCTTAGGGGGGGCTAGCGGGATAGAGGGTTCCTACGAGCAGTACTTC.

The chain employs TRBV7-2 and TRBJ2-3; D perhaps matches TRBD2 (5 bases). Germline CDR1 reads SGHTA; CDR2 reads FQGNSA. Trimming cost V 4 bases and J 5 bases, with 10 bases left between them. The CDR3 sequence is 13 residues long. The CDR3 reads CASSSIGRDTQYF. The CDR3 DNA reads TGTGCCAGCAGCTCGATAGGGAGAGATACGCAGTATTTT.

This CDR3 reads CASSFDGGGAAKNIQYF. CDR3 sequence (DNA): TGTGCCAGCAGCTTCGACGGCGGGGGGGCTGCCAAAAACATTCAGTACTTC. V and J are TRBV7-9 and TRBJ2-4, with TRBD2 matching over 9 bases. This CDR3 comprises 17 residues. Losses at the gene ends were 3 bases for V and 1 base for J; bases not matched to a gene: 7. Looked up from germline, CDR1 is SEHNR and CDR2 is FQNEAQ (reference sequence).

This clone appeared a few times. The J gene is TRBJ1-4, the V gene TRBV5-6, with 12 positions matching TRBD1. With 4 bases clipped from V and 4 bases from J, the junction kept 11 bases outside the gene matches. The CDR3 covers 18 residues. From germline, CDR1 is SGHDT and CDR2 YYEEEE. CDR3 protein: CASSPTGTGGVGNEKLFF. As DNA, the CDR3 is TGTGCCAGCAGCCCAACCGGGACAGGGGGCGTCGGTAATGAAAAACTGTTTTTT. Together with reference TRBV5-6 and TRBJ1-4, the CDR3 gives the full variable domain: DAGVTQSPTHLIKTRGQQVTLRCSPKSGHDTVSWYQQALGQGPQFIFQYYEEEERQRGNFPDRFSGHQFPNYSSELNVNALLLGDSALYLCASSPTGTGGVGNEKLFFGSGTQLSVL.

The genes are TRBV11-2 and TRBJ1-1, with D maybe TRBD1 (6 bases). The CDR3 spans 14 residues. Trimming took off 0 bases at V and 11 bases at J, with 16 bases between the two ends. Germline V gives CDR1 SGHAT, CDR2 FQNNGV. This CDR3 is CASSLDGDRPRAFF. CDR3 in DNA: TGTGCCAGCAGCTTAGATGGAGACAGGCCTCGGGCTTTCTTT.

CDR3 coding DNA: TGCGCCAGCAGCCAAGTATCGGGTTACAGCACAGATACGCAGTATTTT. This codes for CASSQVSGYSTDTQYF. The chain employs TRBV4-3 and TRBJ2-3; D unclear. Germline assignment: CDR1 LGHNA and CDR2 YSLEER. V lost 1 base, J lost 0 bases, and 11 bases lay in between. CDR3 length: 16 residues.

With respect to this clone: This sample also contains other DNA sequences that code for the same CDR3. The genes are TRBV7-3 and TRBJ1-2; TRBD1 might be the D (6 bases). This CDR3 spans 15 amino acids. The V gene's germline CDR1 is SGHTA and CDR2 FQGTGA. V was clipped by 5 bases and J by 1 base, with 14 bases between them. The CDR3 reads CASSLMYRVNYGYTF. DNA for the CDR3: TGTGCCAGCAGCCTAATGTACAGGGTTAACTATGGCTACACCTTC. The full variable domain, in which reference TRBV7-3 and TRBJ1-2 provide the parts outside the CDR3, is GAGVSQTPSNKVTEKGKYVELRCDPISGHTALYWYRQSLGQGPEFLIYFQGTGAADDSGLPNDRFFAVRPEGSVSTLKIQRTERGDSAVYLCASSLMYRVNYGYTFGSGTRLTVV.

This clone was seen only a few times. The chain uses TRBV28 and TRBJ1-4; 9 nucleotides agree with TRBD1. CDR1 and CDR2 (germline): MDHEN, SYDVKM. After removal of 5 bases from V and 7 bases from J, the junction contained 5 bases not matched to a gene. The CDR3 totals 14 residues. The CDR3, as DNA: TGTGCCAGCAGTCCCAGGGACAGGGCTGAAAAACTGTTTTTT. It yields the protein CASSPRDRAEKLFF.

V and J are TRBV7-9 and TRBJ2-7, with TRBD1 matching over 8 bases. Germline CDR1 reads SEHNR; CDR2 reads FQNEAQ (reference sequence). Germline trimming cut 5 bases from V and 3 bases from J; bases unmatched to any gene: 12. The CDR3 is 16 residues long. For the CDR3, the DNA is TGTGCCAGCAGCGAGATCCGCCCCACAGGGGGCTACGAGCAGTACTTC. It translates to CASSEIRPTGGYEQYF.

The chain carries TRBV29-1 and TRBJ2-3; a possible D gene is TRBD2 (6 bases). CDR3 length equals 16 residues. In germline, CDR1 is SQVTM, CDR2 ANQGSEA. The V end was cut by 3 bases, the J end by 1 base, with 17 bases between. CDR3 bases: TGCAGCGTTGACGATGGGACTCGGAACTGCACAGATACGCAGTATTTT. Amino acids: CSVDDGTRNCTDTQYF.

This clone was counted a few times. This chain uses TRBV10-1 with TRBJ1-2, with 10 nucleotides matching TRBD1. With V trimmed by 6 bases and J by 1 base, 11 bases remained unmatched. From germline, CDR1 is WNHNN and CDR2 SYGVQD (reference sequence). This CDR3 is 17 amino acids long. CDR3 in amino acids: CASSPGTGEFLNYGYTF. In DNA form, the CDR3 reads TGCGCCAGCAGCCCCGGGACAGGGGAGTTCCTTAACTATGGCTACACCTTC.

This clone was observed once. V and J are TRBV29-1 and TRBJ2-1; D remains unclear. V was clipped by 5 bases and J by 7 bases, with 12 bases between them. Germline loops: CDR1 SQVTM, CDR2 ANQGSEA. This CDR3 comprises 12 residues. The CDR3 nucleotides are TGCAGCGTTTCCGGAACCAGGAATGAGCAGTTCTTC. Translating gives CSVSGTRNEQFF.

The genes are TRBV28 and TRBJ1-6, with 10 bases that match TRBD1. This CDR3 comprises 16 residues. Germline assignment: CDR1 MDHEN and CDR2 SYDVKM. Trimming cost V 4 bases and J 8 bases; bases outside gene matches: 8. The CDR3 sequence is CASSYSDRGGYSPLHF. Written as DNA, the CDR3 is TGTGCCAGCAGTTATTCGGACAGGGGGGGGTATTCACCCCTCCACTTT.

The chain uses TRBV27 and TRBJ1-2, with 8 bases fitting TRBD1. The J segment lost 2 bases and the V segment lost 5 bases, leaving 4 bases of the junction unmatched. CDR3 length equals 14 residues. Per germline, CDR1 MNHEY and CDR2 SMNVEV (reference sequence). The CDR3 coding sequence is TGTGCCAGCAGTCCCACAGGGGGGAACTATGGCTACACCTTC. Translating it yields CASSPTGGNYGYTF.